The 25 T cell receptor beta chains below come from one sample, sequenced in a study of cytomegalovirus exposure and HLA in healthy donors. Amplification used 60 Vbeta primers and 13 Jbeta primers. Using immunoSEQ multiplex PCR, the repertoire was profiled, and TCRdb retains in-frame clones only, with some absent. The data show tens of thousands of clones, more than 60% seen once. Sequenced material: PBMCs. Every receptor here comes from a man in his forties or fifties in good health and CMV-seronegative.

For the CDR3, the DNA is TGTGCCAGCACCCGACAGGGTTCCAACACCGGGGAGCTGTTTTTT. Protein: CASTRQGSNTGELFF. V gene TRBV7-6 combines with J gene TRBJ2-2; 7 bases are a match to TRBD1. The J segment lost 2 bases and the V segment lost 7 bases, leaving 7 bases of the junction unmatched. CDR1 SGHVS and CDR2 FNYEAQ come from the germline V gene. The CDR3 sequence is 15 residues long.

In this sample, this clone turned up once. The chain has TRBV7-8 and TRBJ2-7, with TRBD2 as a possible D gene (6 bases). The CDR3 extends over 14 amino acids. V dropped 4 bases and J dropped 1 base, with 11 bases sitting between them. Germline V gene data show CDR1 as SGHVS and CDR2 as FQNEAQ. Written as DNA, the CDR3 is TGTGCCAGCAGCTATACGGACTATTCCTACGAGCAGTACTTC. It specifies CASSYTDYSYEQYF.

The chain has TRBV6-5 and TRBJ1-1; D gene ambiguous. Per the germline V gene, CDR1 is MNHEY and CDR2 is SVGAGI. Trimming shortened V by 0 bases and J by 5 bases, and 7 bases separated the two germline ends. The length of the CDR3 is 13 residues. The CDR3 DNA sequence: TGTGCCAGCAGTTACTCGAGGTATACTGAAGCTTTCTTT. Protein: CASSYSRYTEAFF.

The chain combines TRBV6-6 with TRBJ1-1; the D gene is possibly TRBD1 (5 bases). In germline, CDR1 is MNHNY, CDR2 SVGAGI (reference sequence). The CDR3 covers 13 residues. Trimming took 5 bases from V and 3 from J, leaving 10 bases between them. This CDR3 is CASSQTGYTEAFF. DNA of the CDR3: TGTGCCAGCAGTCAAACAGGATACACTGAAGCTTTCTTT.

The V call is TRBV4-1, the J call TRBJ1-5; D unresolved. CDR3 size: 17 residues. The V end was cut by 1 base, the J end by 2 bases, with 15 bases between. Germline assignment: CDR1 MGHRA and CDR2 YSYEKL. The CDR3 loop reads CASSQGLAVGRNQPQHF. CDR3 DNA sequence: TGCGCCAGCAGCCAAGGGCTAGCCGTGGGCCGCAATCAGCCCCAGCATTTT.

The V call is TRBV5-6, the J call TRBJ2-5, with D possibly being TRBD2 (7 bases). The CDR3 length is 13 residues. Germline CDR1 reads SGHDT; CDR2 reads YYEEEE. Trimming removed 2 bases at V and 5 bases at J, with 10 bases between. CDR3 sequence: CASSLGGEETQYF. CDR3 DNA sequence: TGTGCCAGCAGCTTAGGGGGGGAGGAGACCCAGTACTTC.

This rearrangement joins TRBV18 to TRBJ1-1, with 8 nucleotides matching TRBD1. Germline loops: CDR1 KGHSH, CDR2 LQKENI. The V gene end was trimmed by 0 bases and the J gene end by 6 bases; junction bases not matched to a gene: 3. This CDR3 has 14 amino acids. The CDR3 loop reads CASSPPGQVSEAFF. In DNA form, the CDR3 reads TGTGCCAGCTCACCACCGGGACAGGTCTCTGAAGCTTTCTTT.

V usage is TRBV28 and J usage is TRBJ2-7, with a possible D match to TRBD2 (5 bases). The CDR3 runs to 13 residues. Trimming took 3 bases from V and 2 from J, leaving 8 bases between them. Germline loops: CDR1 MDHEN, CDR2 SYDVKM. CDR3 protein: CASSFPAAYEQYF. In DNA form, the CDR3 reads TGTGCCAGCAGTTTCCCAGCGGCCTACGAGCAGTACTTC.

The gene calls are TRBV7-8 and TRBJ1-3; TRBD1 matches 7 bases. The germline V gene has CDR1 SGHVS and CDR2 FQNEAQ. The junction had 1 base not matched to a gene; V was cut back by 4 bases and J by 1 base. The CDR3 totals 14 residues. The CDR3 protein is CASSYRGSGNTIYF. As DNA, the CDR3 is TGTGCCAGCAGCTACAGGGGTTCTGGAAACACCATATATTTT.

CDR3 nucleotide sequence: TGTGCCAGCAGTTCCCTATCCCTCCGAGGCAATCAGCCCCAGCATTTT. Amino acid sequence: CASSSLSLRGNQPQHF. The chain joins TRBV27 to TRBJ1-5; D not resolved. Germline loops: CDR1 MNHEY, CDR2 SMNVEV (reference sequence). V shed 4 bases and J shed 2 bases, with 15 bases lying between them. The CDR3 is 16 amino acids.

The V gene is TRBV6-6, the J gene TRBJ1-5; 7 nucleotides agree with TRBD1. Germline values: CDR1 MNHNY, CDR2 SVGAGI (reference sequence). The CDR3 loop spans 15 amino acids. With 2 bases clipped from V and 6 bases from J, the junction kept 7 bases outside the gene matches. CDR3 sequence (DNA): TGTGCCAGCAGTTACGTCGAATCAGGGGGTCAGCCCCAGCATTTT. This gives the protein CASSYVESGGQPQHF.

This clone was seen a handful of times. The chain joins TRBV29-1 to TRBJ1-1; D possibly corresponds to TRBD1 (5 bases). The V and J ends lost 4 bases and 0 bases respectively, with 21 bases between them. Per the germline V gene, CDR1 is SQVTM and CDR2 is ANQGSEA. The CDR3 runs to 17 residues. DNA of the CDR3: TGCAGCGTTGTTATTAATTTGTTTGGGGCGGTGAACACTGAAGCTTTCTTT. Translated: CSVVINLFGAVNTEAFF.

The V gene is TRBV6-6, the J gene TRBJ1-5; D possibly corresponds to TRBD1 (6 bases). The V and J ends lost 6 bases and 3 bases respectively, with 15 bases between them. Germline V CDR1 and CDR2: MNHNY, SVGAGI (reference sequence). The CDR3 runs 15 residues. The CDR3 DNA reads TGTGCCAGCAGACAACAGGGTGAGAACAATCAGCCCCAGCATTTT. It translates to CASRQQGENNQPQHF.

The chain combines TRBV28 with TRBJ1-2; no clear D. CDR3 length equals 12 residues. CDR1 is MDHEN and CDR2 is SYDVKM in the germline V gene. The V end was cut by 6 bases, the J end by 8 bases, with 13 bases between. The CDR3 region has the DNA TGTGCCAGCAGGCTTAACCGGGAGGGCTACACCTTC. It yields the protein CASRLNREGYTF.

The rearrangement joins TRBV9 to TRBJ2-1; possibly TRBD2 for D (6 bases). With 4 bases removed from V and 9 bases from J, the gap between germline ends came to 23 bases. The CDR3 spans 16 residues. The germline V gene has CDR1 SGDLS and CDR2 YYNGEE. In DNA, the CDR3 is TGTGCCAGCAGCTCAAATCCGGGAGTCCCAGGCTCTGAGCAGTTCTTC. Encoded protein: CASSSNPGVPGSEQFF.

This clone was found a few times. The chain combines TRBV6-1 with TRBJ2-7; the D is unclear. Germline V gene sequence: CDR1 MNHNS, CDR2 SASEGT. There are 12 residues in the CDR3. Trimming shortened V by 1 base and J by 3 bases, and 4 bases separated the two germline ends. For the CDR3, the DNA is TGTGCCAGCAGTGAAGTTCTCTACGAGCAGTACTTC. It yields the protein CASSEVLYEQYF.

The CDR3 region is CASSGDSSNTEAFF. The CDR3 DNA sequence: TGCGCCAGCAGCGGCGACAGCTCGAACACTGAAGCTTTCTTT. V is TRBV5-1 and J is TRBJ1-1, with D possibly matching TRBD1 (5 bases). This CDR3 spans 14 amino acids. Trimming stripped 4 bases from V and 1 base from J, with 11 bases between. Germline V CDR1 and CDR2: SGHRS, YFSETQ.

This chain joins TRBV7-2 and TRBJ2-5; the match to TRBD2 covers 8 bases. The V segment lost 5 bases and the J segment 1 base; nucleotides outside the gene matches: 3. CDR3 length: 14 amino acids. Germline V gene lookup returns CDR1 SGHTA and CDR2 FQGNSA. The CDR3 region has the DNA TGTGCCAGCAGCCCGGGGGGGGCCCAAGAGACCCAGTACTTC. This translates into CASSPGGAQETQYF. Complete variable domain (other parts from reference TRBV7-2 and TRBJ2-5): GAGVSQSPSNKVTEKGKDVELRCDPISGHTALYWYRQSLGQGLEFLIYFQGNSAPDKSGLPSDRFSAERTGGSVSTLTIQRTQQEDSAVYLCASSPGGAQETQYFGPGTRLLVL.

Turning to this clone: This sample includes further DNA sequences coding for the same CDR3. V and J are TRBV18 and TRBJ2-5; D unclear. The V gene's germline CDR1 is KGHSH and CDR2 LQKENI. The CDR3 has 13 residues. Trimming removed 3 bases at V and 3 bases at J, with 8 bases between. The CDR3 loop is CASSPGQKETQYF. The CDR3, as DNA: TGTGCCAGCTCACCGGGCCAGAAAGAGACCCAGTACTTC.

This clone was observed a few times. The chain is built from TRBV19 and TRBJ1-5, with D tentatively TRBD1 (6 bases). The CDR3 has 12 amino acids. V dropped 3 bases and J dropped 7 bases, with 7 bases sitting between them. Germline CDR1 and CDR2: LNHDA and SQIVND (reference sequence). The CDR3: CASSIGGQPQHF. For the CDR3, the DNA is TGTGCCAGTAGTATTGGGGGCCAGCCCCAGCATTTT. The full variable domain, with the rest looked up from reference TRBV19 and TRBJ1-5, is DGGITQSPKYLFRKEGQNVTLSCEQNLNHDAMYWYRQDPGQGLRLIYYSQIVNDFQKGDIAEGYSVSREKKESFPLTVTSAQKNPTAFYLCASSIGGQPQHFGDGTRLSIL.

The genes are TRBV6-5 and TRBJ2-1; no definite D call. The germline V gene has CDR1 MNHEY and CDR2 SVGAGI. The length of the CDR3 is 15 residues. Trimming removed 0 bases from V and 6 bases from J, with 12 bases in between. CDR3 in amino acids: CASSYSRLLSNEQFF. As DNA, the CDR3 is TGTGCCAGCAGTTACTCTCGACTTTTGTCCAATGAGCAGTTCTTC.

The rearrangement uses TRBV2 and TRBJ2-7; perhaps TRBD2 as D (6 bases). The germline gives CDR1 SNHLY, CDR2 FYNNEI. This CDR3 has 15 residues. V shed 6 bases and J shed 0 bases, with 15 bases lying between them. The CDR3 region has the DNA TGTGCCAGCAGGGCAAGCGGGTACAGCTCCTACGAGCAGTACTTC. Its protein product is CASRASGYSSYEQYF.

The V call is TRBV4-2, the J call TRBJ2-7; D is possibly TRBD1 (5 bases). V was shortened by 4 bases and J by 3 bases, with 10 bases between the two germline ends. Germline lookup yields CDR1 LGHNA and CDR2 YNFKEQ. This CDR3 spans 13 amino acids. The CDR3 protein is CASSPQGHYEQYF. Here the CDR3 DNA reads TGTGCCAGCAGCCCTCAGGGCCACTACGAGCAGTACTTC.

The V gene is TRBV9, the J gene TRBJ1-1; D may be TRBD1 (5 bases). This CDR3 is 14 amino acids long. The germline V gene has CDR1 SGDLS and CDR2 YYNGEE. Trimming took off 0 bases at V and 5 bases at J, with 11 bases between the two ends. CDR3 loop: CASSVDRRGTEAFF. CDR3 DNA sequence: TGTGCCAGCAGCGTAGACCGGAGGGGAACTGAAGCTTTCTTT.

CDR3 region: CASSPGQGGSGSHF. The CDR3 nucleotides are TGTGCCAGCAGCCCAGGCCAGGGGGGTTCGGGTTCCCACTTT. The V and J genes are TRBV6-5 and TRBJ1-6, with 7 nucleotides matching TRBD1. This CDR3 contains 14 residues. Germline CDR1 reads MNHEY; CDR2 reads SVGAGI. With V trimmed by 6 bases and J by 18 bases, 17 bases remained unmatched.